Listed here are 18 T cell receptor beta chains from one sample, sequenced in a study of identical twins. Each CDR3 protein gets one entry after TCRdb re-called the 5' RACE reads with MiXCR. The sample has some 100,000 distinct CDR3 sequences; under 7% are singletons. Material for sequencing was memory T cells sorted from blood. Receptor source: a woman aged 50 to 60 in good health.

This clonotype was seen ten or more times. V and J are TRBV20-1 and TRBJ2-3, with 10 bases aligning to TRBD2. The CDR3 runs 14 residues. V dropped 6 bases and J dropped 3; count of bases not matched to a gene: 6. Germline V gene data show CDR1 as DFQATT and CDR2 as SNEGSKA (reference sequence). CDR3 coding DNA: TGCAGTGCACAAGCGGGAGGGCCGACAGATACGCAGTATTTT. Translating gives CSAQAGGPTDTQYF.

By share of the sample, this clonotype is medium-sized. The rearrangement links TRBV4-2 to TRBJ1-6, with 7 bases lining up with TRBD1. The CDR3 covers 14 residues. With V trimmed by 4 bases and J by 7 bases, 4 bases remained unmatched. Germline CDR1 and CDR2: LGHNA and YNFKEQ. This chain's CDR3 is CASSREQGNSPLHF. DNA for the CDR3: TGTGCCAGCAGCCGGGAACAGGGGAATTCACCCCTCCACTTT.

This clonotype has at least ten counts. V usage is TRBV29-1 and J usage is TRBJ1-1; D may be TRBD1 (6 bases). V lost 7 bases and J 2 bases, leaving 17 bases between the germline ends. Germline CDR1 reads SQVTM; CDR2 reads ANQGSEA. This CDR3 is 14 amino acids long. DNA for the CDR3: TGCAGCGCGAACCCCGGGACACGAAACACTGAAGCTTTCTTT. Translated: CSANPGTRNTEAFF.

This clonotype was counted at least ten times. This CDR3 is CASRSSGRGSYEQYF. The CDR3 DNA sequence: TGTGCCAGCAGATCCAGCGGGAGGGGCTCCTACGAGCAGTACTTC. The rearrangement joins TRBV12-3 or TRBV12-4 to TRBJ2-7; 10 bases align to TRBD2. Unmatched junction bases numbered 5, after V lost 6 bases and J lost 0 bases. This CDR3 comprises 15 residues.

Turning to this clonotype: Given a much more abundant clone one base away, this may be a read error. V usage is TRBV30 and J usage is TRBJ2-5; D is possibly TRBD1 (6 bases). The CDR3 sequence is 15 residues long. The germline V and J ends were trimmed by 3 bases and 5 bases, with 19 bases remaining between them. Germline V gives CDR1 GTSNPN, CDR2 SVGIG (reference sequence). The CDR3 region has the DNA TGTGCCTGGAGCGCAATAGGGGGAGCGAAGGAGACCCAGTACTTC. Translating gives CAWSAIGGAKETQYF.

This clonotype was counted ten times or more. This chain links TRBV12-3 or TRBV12-4 with TRBJ2-6; D is unclear. The V and J ends lost 7 bases and 0 bases respectively, with 7 bases between them. The CDR3 has 14 amino acids. The CDR3 sequence: CASTSVSGANVLTF. Here the CDR3 DNA reads TGTGCCAGCACGAGTGTCTCTGGGGCCAACGTCCTGACTTTC.

This clonotype was seen ten or more times. The chain uses TRBV20-1 and TRBJ2-3; 10 nucleotides match TRBD2. Germline trimming cut 0 bases from V and 4 bases from J; bases unmatched to any gene: 16. This CDR3 region has 19 residues. Germline V CDR1 and CDR2: DFQATT, SNEGSKA (reference sequence). CDR3 coding DNA: TGCAGTGCTAGAGATACCAACCTTGAGCGGGAGGGCCGAGCAGATACGCAGTATTTT. Residues: CSARDTNLEREGRADTQYF.

This clonotype was recorded a few times. The chain employs TRBV5-1 and TRBJ1-2; tentatively, D is TRBD1 (5 bases). V gave up 5 bases and J gave up 5 bases, with 10 bases separating them. Germline CDR1 is SGHRS and CDR2 is YFSETQ. The CDR3 length is 12 residues. CDR3 coding DNA: TGCGCCAGCAGTCCGGGGCTATATGGCTACACCTTC. Translated, it gives CASSPGLYGYTF.

In this sample, this clonotype turned up many times. V and J are TRBV5-1 and TRBJ2-3; no firm D call. V lost 1 base and J lost 6, with 12 bases in between. Germline CDR1 is SGHRS and CDR2 is YFSETQ. The CDR3 length is 14 residues. The CDR3, as DNA: TGCGCCAGCAGCTTGTTTGGCGGTCGGGATACGCAGTATTTT. Translation gives CASSLFGGRDTQYF.

This clonotype has a count of ten or more. The chain has TRBV20-1 and TRBJ2-5; TRBD2 matches 9 bases. Germline V lookup: CDR1 DFQATT, CDR2 SNEGSKA (reference sequence). The ends lost 5 bases at V and 4 bases at J; junction bases unmatched: 8. The CDR3 has 14 amino acids. This CDR3 is CSAATSGFGETQYF. The CDR3 DNA is TGCAGTGCTGCCACTAGCGGGTTTGGAGAGACCCAGTACTTC.

This clonotype was picked up many times. This chain connects TRBV12-3 or TRBV12-4 to TRBJ2-1; D is ambiguous. This CDR3 region has 12 residues. The ends were cut back, 7 bases at V and 4 bases at J, with 8 bases in the middle. CDR3 protein: CASTLTYNEQFF. The CDR3 DNA reads TGTGCCAGCACGTTGACTTACAATGAGCAGTTCTTC.

There are many counts of this clonotype. This sequence joins TRBV9 and TRBJ2-1; D not certain. The CDR3 loop spans 13 amino acids. The V gene's germline CDR1 is SGDLS and CDR2 YYNGEE. Trimming took 0 bases from V and 4 from J, leaving 5 bases between them. CDR3 coding DNA: TGTGCCAGCAGCGTAGGGCCTTACAATGAGCAGTTCTTC. Translation: CASSVGPYNEQFF.

This clonotype was seen ten or more times. The chain couples TRBV6-1 to TRBJ2-7; D gene ambiguous. Germline loops: CDR1 MNHNS, CDR2 SASEGT. The CDR3 consists of 11 residues. Trimming cost V 1 base and J 6 bases, with 4 bases left between them. CDR3 sequence reads: CASSEGGEQYV. The CDR3 coding sequence is TGTGCCAGCAGTGAAGGGGGCGAGCAGTACGTC.

This clonotype was counted many times. The J gene is TRBJ1-5, the V gene TRBV7-8; tentative D call: TRBD1 (6 bases). The CDR3 runs 16 residues. The ends were cut back, 5 bases at V and 1 base at J, with 15 bases in the middle. Germline V gene lookup returns CDR1 SGHVS and CDR2 FQNEAQ. The CDR3 DNA reads as TGTGCCAGCAGCGAGGACAGAACCAAGAGCAATCAGCCCCAGCATTTT. Amino acids: CASSEDRTKSNQPQHF. Full variable domain (outside the CDR3, taken from reference TRBV7-8 and TRBJ1-5): GAGVSQSPRYKVAKRGQDVALRCDPISGHVSLFWYQQALGQGPEFLTYFQNEAQLDKSGLPSDRFFAERPEGSVSTLKIQRTQQEDSAVYLCASSEDRTKSNQPQHFGDGTRLSIL.

This clonotype was observed many times. This chain joins TRBV12-3 or TRBV12-4 and TRBJ2-1; D remains ambiguous. This CDR3 spans 11 amino acids. The ends were cut back, 2 bases at V and 13 bases at J, with 9 bases in the middle. The CDR3 bases are TGTGCCAGCAGTTTACTAGTCCCCCAGTTCTTC. Its translation is CASSLLVPQFF.

A note on this clonotype: A much larger clonotype is one base distant, so this may be a read error. It is likely a read error, because the conserved phenylalanine at the end of the CDR3 is missing. This chain links TRBV20-1 with TRBJ2-5; D is uncertain. V gave up 1 base and J gave up 5 bases, with 8 bases separating them. CDR1 is DFQATT and CDR2 is SNEGSKA in the germline V gene (reference sequence). This CDR3 is 12 amino acids long. This CDR3 reads CSARVREETQYL. Here the CDR3 DNA reads TGCAGTGCTAGAGTCCGAGAGGAGACCCAGTACTTA.

The chain links TRBV6-1 to TRBJ2-3; D gene unclear. The V gene lost 6 bases and the J gene lost 1 base, with 8 bases spanning the gap. This CDR3 spans 13 amino acids. Looked up from germline, CDR1 is MNHNS and CDR2 is SASEGT. The CDR3 nucleotides read TGTGCCAGCAGCCTACTACGCACAGATACGCAGTATTTT. Translation: CASSLLRTDTQYF.

This clonotype occurred many times. The chain joins TRBV6-1 to TRBJ2-4; TRBD2 aligns across 10 bases. V was pared by 1 base and J by 0 bases, with 9 bases of the junction left unmatched. CDR1 and CDR2 from the germline V gene are MNHNS and SASEGT. The CDR3 totals 19 residues. CDR3 bases: TGTGCCAGCAGTGAAGTTTGGACTAGCGGATCCTTAGCCAAAAACATTCAGTACTTC. Translating it yields CASSEVWTSGSLAKNIQYF.